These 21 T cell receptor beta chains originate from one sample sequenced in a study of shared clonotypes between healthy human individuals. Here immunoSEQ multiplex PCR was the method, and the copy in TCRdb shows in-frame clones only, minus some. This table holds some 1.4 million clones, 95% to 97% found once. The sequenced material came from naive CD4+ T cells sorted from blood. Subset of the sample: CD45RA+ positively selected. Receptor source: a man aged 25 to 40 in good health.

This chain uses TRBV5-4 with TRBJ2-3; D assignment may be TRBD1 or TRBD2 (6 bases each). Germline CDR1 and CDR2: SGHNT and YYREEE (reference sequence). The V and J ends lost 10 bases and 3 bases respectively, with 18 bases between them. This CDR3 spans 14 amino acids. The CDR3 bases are TGTGCCTATCGGGGGCTCCTAGGGACAGATACGCAGTATTTT. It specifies CAYRGLLGTDTQYF.

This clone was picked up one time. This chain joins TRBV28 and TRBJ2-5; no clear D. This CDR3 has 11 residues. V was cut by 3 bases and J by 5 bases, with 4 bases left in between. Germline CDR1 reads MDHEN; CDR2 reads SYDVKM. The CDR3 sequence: CASSFAETQYF. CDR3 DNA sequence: TGTGCCAGCAGTTTTGCGGAGACCCAGTACTTC.

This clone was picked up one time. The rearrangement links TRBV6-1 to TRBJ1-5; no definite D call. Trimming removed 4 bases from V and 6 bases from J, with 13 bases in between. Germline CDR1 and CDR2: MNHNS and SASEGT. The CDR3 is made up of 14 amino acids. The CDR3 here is CASSAQESIQPQHF. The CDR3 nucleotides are TGTGCCAGCAGTGCCCAGGAATCCATTCAGCCCCAGCATTTT.

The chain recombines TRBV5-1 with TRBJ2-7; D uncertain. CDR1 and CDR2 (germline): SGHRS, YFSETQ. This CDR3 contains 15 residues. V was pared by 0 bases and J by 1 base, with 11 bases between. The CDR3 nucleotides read TGCGCCAGCAGCTTGGACCCAAAAGGGTCCTACGAGCAGTACTTC. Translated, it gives CASSLDPKGSYEQYF.

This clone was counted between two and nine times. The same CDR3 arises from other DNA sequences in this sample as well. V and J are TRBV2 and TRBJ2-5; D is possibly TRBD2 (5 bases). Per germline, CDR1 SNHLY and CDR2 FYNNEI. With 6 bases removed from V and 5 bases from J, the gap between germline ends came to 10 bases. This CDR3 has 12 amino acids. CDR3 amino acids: CASRTTGETQYF. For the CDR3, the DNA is TGTGCCAGCAGGACTACGGGCGAGACCCAGTACTTC.

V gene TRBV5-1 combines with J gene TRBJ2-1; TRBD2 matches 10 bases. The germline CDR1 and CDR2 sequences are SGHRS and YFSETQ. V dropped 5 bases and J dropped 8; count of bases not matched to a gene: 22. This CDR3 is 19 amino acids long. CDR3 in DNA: TGCGCCAGCAGTTTAACCCCTAATGGCGGGACTAGCGAGAGCCATGAGCAGTTCTTC. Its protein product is CASSLTPNGGTSESHEQFF.

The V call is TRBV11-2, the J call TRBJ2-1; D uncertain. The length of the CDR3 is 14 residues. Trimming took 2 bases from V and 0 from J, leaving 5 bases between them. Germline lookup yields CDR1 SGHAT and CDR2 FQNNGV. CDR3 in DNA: TGTGCCAGCAGCTTATTGTCCTCCTACAATGAGCAGTTCTTC. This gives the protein CASSLLSSYNEQFF.

The CDR3 loop is CASSEALPLENNEQFF. As DNA, the CDR3 is TGTGCCAGCAGTGAAGCGCTTCCGTTGGAGAACAATGAGCAGTTCTTC. This chain links TRBV2 with TRBJ2-1; no clear D gene. Germline CDR1 is SNHLY and CDR2 is FYNNEI. Between the trimmed V and J ends, which lost 0 bases and 5 bases, there was a span of 14 bases. The CDR3 extends over 16 amino acids.

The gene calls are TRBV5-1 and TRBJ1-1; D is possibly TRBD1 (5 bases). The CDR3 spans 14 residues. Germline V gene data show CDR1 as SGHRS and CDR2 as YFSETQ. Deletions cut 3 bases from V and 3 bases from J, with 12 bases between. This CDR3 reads CASSSRRGDTEAFF. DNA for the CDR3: TGCGCCAGCAGCTCCAGAAGGGGCGACACTGAAGCTTTCTTT.

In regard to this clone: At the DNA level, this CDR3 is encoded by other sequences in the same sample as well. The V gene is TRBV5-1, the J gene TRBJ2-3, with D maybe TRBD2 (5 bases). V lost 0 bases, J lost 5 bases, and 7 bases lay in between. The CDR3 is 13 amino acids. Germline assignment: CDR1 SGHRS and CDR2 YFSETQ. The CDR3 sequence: CASSLGGRDTQYF. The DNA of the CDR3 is TGCGCCAGCAGCTTGGGTGGGAGAGATACGCAGTATTTT. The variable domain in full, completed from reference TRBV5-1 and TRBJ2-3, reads KAGVTQTPRYLIKTRGQQVTLSCSPISGHRSVSWYQQTPGQGLQFLFEYFSETQRNKGNFPGRFSGRQFSNSRSEMNVSTLELGDSALYLCASSLGGRDTQYFGPGTRLTVL.

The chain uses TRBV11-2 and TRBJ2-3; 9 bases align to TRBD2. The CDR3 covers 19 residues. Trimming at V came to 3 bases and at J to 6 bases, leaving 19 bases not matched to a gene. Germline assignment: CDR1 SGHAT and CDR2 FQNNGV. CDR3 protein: CASSFTPSGTSLDIDTQYF. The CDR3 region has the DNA TGTGCCAGCAGCTTTACCCCTAGCGGGACGTCCTTGGACATCGATACGCAGTATTTT.

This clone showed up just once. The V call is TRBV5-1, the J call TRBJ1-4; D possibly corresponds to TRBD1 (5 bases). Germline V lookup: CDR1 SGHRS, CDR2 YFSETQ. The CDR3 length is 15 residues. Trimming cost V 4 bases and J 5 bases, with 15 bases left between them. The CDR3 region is CASSPIVGPNEKLFF. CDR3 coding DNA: TGCGCCAGCAGCCCGATCGTGGGGCCAAATGAAAAACTGTTTTTT.

CDR3 residues: CASSPVGDYEQYF. CDR3 in DNA: TGTGCCAGCAGCCCCGTGGGGGACTACGAGCAGTACTTC. The chain is built from TRBV28 and TRBJ2-7, with D tentatively TRBD1 or TRBD2 (5 bases each). This CDR3 is built from 13 residues. V dropped 6 bases and J dropped 3 bases, with 12 bases sitting between them. Germline V gene lookup returns CDR1 MDHEN and CDR2 SYDVKM.

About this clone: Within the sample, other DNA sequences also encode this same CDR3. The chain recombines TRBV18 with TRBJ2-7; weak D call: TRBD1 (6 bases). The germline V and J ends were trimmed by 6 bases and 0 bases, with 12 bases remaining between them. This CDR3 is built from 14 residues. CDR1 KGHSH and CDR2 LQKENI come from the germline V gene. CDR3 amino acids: CASSLDRSSYEQYF. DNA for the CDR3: TGTGCCAGCTCTTTAGACAGGAGCTCCTACGAGCAGTACTTC.

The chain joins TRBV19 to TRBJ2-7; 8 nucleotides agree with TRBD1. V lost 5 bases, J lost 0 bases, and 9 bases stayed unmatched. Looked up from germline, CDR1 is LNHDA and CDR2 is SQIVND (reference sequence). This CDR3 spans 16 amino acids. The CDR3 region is CASSPRTGMSSYEQYF. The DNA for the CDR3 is TGTGCCAGTAGTCCCCGGACAGGGATGAGCTCCTACGAGCAGTACTTC.

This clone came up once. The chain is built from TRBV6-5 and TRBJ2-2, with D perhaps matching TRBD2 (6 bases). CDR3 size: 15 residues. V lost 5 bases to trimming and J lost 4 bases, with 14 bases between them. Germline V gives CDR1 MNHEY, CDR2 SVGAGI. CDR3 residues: CASSTGGLVTGELFF. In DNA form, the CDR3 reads TGTGCCAGCAGTACCGGGGGACTTGTCACCGGGGAGCTGTTTTTT.

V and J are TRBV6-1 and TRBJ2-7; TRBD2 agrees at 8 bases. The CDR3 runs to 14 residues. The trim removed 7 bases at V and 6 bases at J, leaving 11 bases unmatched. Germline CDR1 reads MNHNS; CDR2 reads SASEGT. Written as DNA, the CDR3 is TGTGCCAGCACTATACTAGGCGGGAGGAGCGAGCAGTACTTC. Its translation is CASTILGGRSEQYF.

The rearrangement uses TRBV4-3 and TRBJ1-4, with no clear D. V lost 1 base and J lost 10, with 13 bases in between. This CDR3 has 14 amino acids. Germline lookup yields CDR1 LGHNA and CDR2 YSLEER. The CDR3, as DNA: TGCGCCAGCAGCCAAGCCCACTTAGCCGGAAAACTGTTTTTT. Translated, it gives CASSQAHLAGKLFF.

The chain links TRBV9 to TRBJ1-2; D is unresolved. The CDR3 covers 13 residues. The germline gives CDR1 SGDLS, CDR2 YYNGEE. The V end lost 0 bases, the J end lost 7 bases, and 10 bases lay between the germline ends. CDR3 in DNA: TGTGCCAGCAGCGTAGATGATAGCCTTGGCTACACCTTC. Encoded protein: CASSVDDSLGYTF.

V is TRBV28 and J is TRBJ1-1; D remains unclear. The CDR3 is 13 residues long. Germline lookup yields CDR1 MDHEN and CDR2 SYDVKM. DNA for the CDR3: TGTTACACACGCCCCGACGGATACACTGAAGCTTTCTTT. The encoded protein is CYTRPDGYTEAFF. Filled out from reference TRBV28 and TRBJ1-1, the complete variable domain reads DVKVTQSSRYLVKRTGEKVFLECVQDMDHENMFWYRQDPGLGLRLIYFSYDVKMKEKGDIPEGYSVSREKKERFSLILESASTNQTSMYLCYTRPDGYTEAFFGQGTRLTVV.

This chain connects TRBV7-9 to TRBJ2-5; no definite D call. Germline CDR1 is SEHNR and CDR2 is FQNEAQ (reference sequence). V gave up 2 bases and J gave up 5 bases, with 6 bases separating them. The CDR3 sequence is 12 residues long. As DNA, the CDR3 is TGTGCCAGCAGCTTACCTTGGGAGACCCAGTACTTC. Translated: CASSLPWETQYF. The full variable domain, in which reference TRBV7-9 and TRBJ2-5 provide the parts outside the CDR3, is DTGVSQNPRHKITKRGQNVTFRCDPISEHNRLYWYRQTLGQGPEFLTYFQNEAQLEKSRLLSDRFSAERPKGSFSTLEIQRTEQGDSAMYLCASSLPWETQYFGPGTRLLVL.